This T cell receptor (beta chain) was captured by sequencing in a study of cytomegalovirus exposure and HLA in healthy donors. Overall study results and limits: With high specificity and sensitivity, the classifier reportedly diagnosed cytomegalovirus status.

The CDR3 length is 13 residues. With 7 bases removed from V and 9 bases from J, the gap between germline ends came to 16 bases. Germline V gene lookup returns CDR1 MGHRA and CDR2 YSYEKL. Using immunoSEQ multiplex PCR, the repertoire was profiled, and TCRdb retains in-frame clones only, with some absent. The data show roughly 48,000 clones, about 90% seen once. The count of this clone is one. As yet, its antigen is unknown. This clonotype originated in a young woman in good health and CMV-seronegative. Source material: PBMCs. The gene calls are TRBV4-1 and TRBJ2-1; no firm D call. In nucleotides, the CDR3 is TGCGCCAGCACCCCCAGCCTTGGGCCTGAGCAGTTCTTC. This gives the protein CASTPSLGPEQFF.